This T cell receptor (beta chain) was identified during a study of blood T cell repertoires in COVID-19. V lost 6 bases and J lost 7, with 13 bases in between. This CDR3 comprises 13 residues. Looked up from germline, CDR1 is MNHEY and CDR2 is SVGEGT. TCRdb's table, derived via immunoSEQ multiplex PCR, lists solely in-frame clones and lacks some. The sample lists 150,000 to 200,000 clones; about 88% were seen once. The receptor comes from a young woman who had recovered from COVID-19. Sequenced: PBMCs or T cells enriched from blood (not recorded which). The J gene is TRBJ1-5, the V gene TRBV6-2 or TRBV6-3; D not resolved. The CDR3 is CASSLTGVQPQHF. CDR3 in DNA: TGTGCCAGCAGCCTCACCGGGGTCCAGCCCCAGCATTTT.